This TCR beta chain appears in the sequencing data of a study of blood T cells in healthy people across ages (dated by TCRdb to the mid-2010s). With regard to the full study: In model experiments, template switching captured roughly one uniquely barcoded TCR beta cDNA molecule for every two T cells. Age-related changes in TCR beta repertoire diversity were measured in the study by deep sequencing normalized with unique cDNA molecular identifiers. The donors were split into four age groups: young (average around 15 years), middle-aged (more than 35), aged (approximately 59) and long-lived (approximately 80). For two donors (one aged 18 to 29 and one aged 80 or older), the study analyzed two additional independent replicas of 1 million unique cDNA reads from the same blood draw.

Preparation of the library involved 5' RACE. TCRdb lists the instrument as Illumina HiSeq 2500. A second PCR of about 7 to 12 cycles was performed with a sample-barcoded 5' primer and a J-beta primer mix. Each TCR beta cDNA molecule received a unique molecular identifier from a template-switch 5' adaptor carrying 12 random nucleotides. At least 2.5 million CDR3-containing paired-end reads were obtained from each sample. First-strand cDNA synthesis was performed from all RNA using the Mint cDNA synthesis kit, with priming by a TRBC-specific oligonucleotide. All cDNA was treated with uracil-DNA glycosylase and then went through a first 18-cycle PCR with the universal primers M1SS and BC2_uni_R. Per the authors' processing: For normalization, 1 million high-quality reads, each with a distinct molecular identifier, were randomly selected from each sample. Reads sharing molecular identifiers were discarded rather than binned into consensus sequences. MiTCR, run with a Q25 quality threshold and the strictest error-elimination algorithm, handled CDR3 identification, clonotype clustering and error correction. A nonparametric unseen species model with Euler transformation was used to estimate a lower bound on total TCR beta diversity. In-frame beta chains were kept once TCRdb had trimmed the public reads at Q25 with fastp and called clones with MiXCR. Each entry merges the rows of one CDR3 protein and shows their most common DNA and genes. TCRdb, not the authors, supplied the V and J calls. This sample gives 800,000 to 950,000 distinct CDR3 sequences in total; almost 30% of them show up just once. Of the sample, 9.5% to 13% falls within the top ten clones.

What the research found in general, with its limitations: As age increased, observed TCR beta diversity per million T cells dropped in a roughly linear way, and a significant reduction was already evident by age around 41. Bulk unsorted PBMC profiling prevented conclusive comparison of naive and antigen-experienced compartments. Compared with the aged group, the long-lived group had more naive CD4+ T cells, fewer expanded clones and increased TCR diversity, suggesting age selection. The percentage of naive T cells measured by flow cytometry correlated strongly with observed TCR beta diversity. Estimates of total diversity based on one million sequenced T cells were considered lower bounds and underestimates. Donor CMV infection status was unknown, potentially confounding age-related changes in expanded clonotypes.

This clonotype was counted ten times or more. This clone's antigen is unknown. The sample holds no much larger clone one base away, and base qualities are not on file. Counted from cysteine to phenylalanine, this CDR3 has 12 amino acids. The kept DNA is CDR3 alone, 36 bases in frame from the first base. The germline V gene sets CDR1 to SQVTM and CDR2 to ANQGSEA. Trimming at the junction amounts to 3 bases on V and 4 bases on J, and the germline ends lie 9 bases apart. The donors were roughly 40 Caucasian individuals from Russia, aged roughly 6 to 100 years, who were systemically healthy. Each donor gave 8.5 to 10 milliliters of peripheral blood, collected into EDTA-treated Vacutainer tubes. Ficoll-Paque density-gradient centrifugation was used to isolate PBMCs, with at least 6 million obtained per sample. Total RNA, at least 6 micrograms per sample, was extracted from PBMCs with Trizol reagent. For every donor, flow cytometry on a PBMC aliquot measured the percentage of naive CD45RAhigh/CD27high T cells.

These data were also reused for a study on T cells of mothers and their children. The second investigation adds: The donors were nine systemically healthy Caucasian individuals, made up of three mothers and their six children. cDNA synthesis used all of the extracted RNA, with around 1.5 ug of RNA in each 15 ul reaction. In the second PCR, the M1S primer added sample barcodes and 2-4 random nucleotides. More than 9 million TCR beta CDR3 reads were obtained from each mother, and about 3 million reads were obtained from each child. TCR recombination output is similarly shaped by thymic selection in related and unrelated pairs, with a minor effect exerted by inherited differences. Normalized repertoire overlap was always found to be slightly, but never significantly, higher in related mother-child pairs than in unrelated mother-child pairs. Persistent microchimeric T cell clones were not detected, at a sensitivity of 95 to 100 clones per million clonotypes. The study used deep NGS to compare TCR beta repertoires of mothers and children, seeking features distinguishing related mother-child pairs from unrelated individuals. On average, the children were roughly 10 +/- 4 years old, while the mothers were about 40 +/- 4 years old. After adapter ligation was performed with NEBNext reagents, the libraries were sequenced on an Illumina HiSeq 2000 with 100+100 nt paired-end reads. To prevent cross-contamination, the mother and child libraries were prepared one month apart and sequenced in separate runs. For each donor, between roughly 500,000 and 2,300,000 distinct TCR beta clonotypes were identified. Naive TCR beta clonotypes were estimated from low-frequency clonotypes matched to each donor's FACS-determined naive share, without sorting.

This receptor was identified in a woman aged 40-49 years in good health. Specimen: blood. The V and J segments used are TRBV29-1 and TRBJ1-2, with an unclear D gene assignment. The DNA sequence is TGCAGCGTTGAGGCTGGGGTCTATGGCTACACCTTC. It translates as CSVEAGVYGYTF.